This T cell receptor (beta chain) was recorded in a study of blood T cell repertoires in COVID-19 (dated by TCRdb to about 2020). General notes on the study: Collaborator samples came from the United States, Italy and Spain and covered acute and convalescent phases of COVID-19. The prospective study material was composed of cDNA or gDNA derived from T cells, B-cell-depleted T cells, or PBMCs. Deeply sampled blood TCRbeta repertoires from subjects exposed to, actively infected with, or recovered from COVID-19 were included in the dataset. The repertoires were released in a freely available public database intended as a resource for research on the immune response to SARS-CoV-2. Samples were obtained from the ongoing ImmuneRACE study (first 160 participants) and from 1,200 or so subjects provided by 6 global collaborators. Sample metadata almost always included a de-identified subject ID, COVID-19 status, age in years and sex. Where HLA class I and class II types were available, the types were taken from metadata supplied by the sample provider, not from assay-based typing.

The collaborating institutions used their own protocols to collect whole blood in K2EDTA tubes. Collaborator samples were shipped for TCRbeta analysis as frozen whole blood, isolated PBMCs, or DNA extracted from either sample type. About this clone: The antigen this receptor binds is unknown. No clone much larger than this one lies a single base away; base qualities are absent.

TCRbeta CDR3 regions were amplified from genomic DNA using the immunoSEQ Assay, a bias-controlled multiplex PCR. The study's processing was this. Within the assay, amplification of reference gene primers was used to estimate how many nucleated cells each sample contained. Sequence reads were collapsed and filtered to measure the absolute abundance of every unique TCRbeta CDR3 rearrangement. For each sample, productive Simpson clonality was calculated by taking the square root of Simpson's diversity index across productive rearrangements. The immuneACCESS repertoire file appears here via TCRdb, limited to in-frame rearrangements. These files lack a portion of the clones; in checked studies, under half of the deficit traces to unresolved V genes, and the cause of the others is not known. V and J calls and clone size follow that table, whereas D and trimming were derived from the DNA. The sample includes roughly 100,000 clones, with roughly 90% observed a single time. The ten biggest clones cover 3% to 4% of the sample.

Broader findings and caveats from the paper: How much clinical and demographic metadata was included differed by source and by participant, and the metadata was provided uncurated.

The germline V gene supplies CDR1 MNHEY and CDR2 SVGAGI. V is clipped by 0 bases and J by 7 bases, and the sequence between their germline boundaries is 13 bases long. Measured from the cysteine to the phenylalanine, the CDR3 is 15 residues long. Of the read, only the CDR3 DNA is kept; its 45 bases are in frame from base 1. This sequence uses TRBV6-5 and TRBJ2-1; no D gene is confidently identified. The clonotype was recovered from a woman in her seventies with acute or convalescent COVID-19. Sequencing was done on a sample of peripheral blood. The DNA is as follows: TGTGCCAGCAGTTACTCGAGTCCCAGGAATAATGAGCAGTTCTTC. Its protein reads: CASSYSSPRNNEQFF.